This T cell receptor beta chain was captured in a study of sequential checkpoint blockade in melanoma. Data came from immunoSEQ multiplex PCR; TCRdb stores just in-frame clones and leaves some out. The data show tens of thousands of clones, around two thirds seen once. Treatment meaning: randomized to nivolumab then ipilimumab (arm A) or the reverse (arm B). Patients had received no earlier DNA-damaging chemotherapy. Sequenced material: CD8+ T cells sorted from blood (inferred from file names), taken from a patient given nivolumab and ipilimumab in sequence. The source of this sequence is a human donor with melanoma.

Written as DNA, the CDR3 is TGTGCCAGCAGTTTGGAGGAGTCCGGGGAGCTGTTTTTT. This translates into CASSLEESGELFF. The rearrangement joins TRBV27 to TRBJ2-2; D might be TRBD2 (5 bases). V gave up 3 bases and J gave up 6 bases, with 8 bases separating them. This CDR3 comprises 13 residues. CDR1 is MNHEY, CDR2 SMNVEV, per germline (reference sequence).